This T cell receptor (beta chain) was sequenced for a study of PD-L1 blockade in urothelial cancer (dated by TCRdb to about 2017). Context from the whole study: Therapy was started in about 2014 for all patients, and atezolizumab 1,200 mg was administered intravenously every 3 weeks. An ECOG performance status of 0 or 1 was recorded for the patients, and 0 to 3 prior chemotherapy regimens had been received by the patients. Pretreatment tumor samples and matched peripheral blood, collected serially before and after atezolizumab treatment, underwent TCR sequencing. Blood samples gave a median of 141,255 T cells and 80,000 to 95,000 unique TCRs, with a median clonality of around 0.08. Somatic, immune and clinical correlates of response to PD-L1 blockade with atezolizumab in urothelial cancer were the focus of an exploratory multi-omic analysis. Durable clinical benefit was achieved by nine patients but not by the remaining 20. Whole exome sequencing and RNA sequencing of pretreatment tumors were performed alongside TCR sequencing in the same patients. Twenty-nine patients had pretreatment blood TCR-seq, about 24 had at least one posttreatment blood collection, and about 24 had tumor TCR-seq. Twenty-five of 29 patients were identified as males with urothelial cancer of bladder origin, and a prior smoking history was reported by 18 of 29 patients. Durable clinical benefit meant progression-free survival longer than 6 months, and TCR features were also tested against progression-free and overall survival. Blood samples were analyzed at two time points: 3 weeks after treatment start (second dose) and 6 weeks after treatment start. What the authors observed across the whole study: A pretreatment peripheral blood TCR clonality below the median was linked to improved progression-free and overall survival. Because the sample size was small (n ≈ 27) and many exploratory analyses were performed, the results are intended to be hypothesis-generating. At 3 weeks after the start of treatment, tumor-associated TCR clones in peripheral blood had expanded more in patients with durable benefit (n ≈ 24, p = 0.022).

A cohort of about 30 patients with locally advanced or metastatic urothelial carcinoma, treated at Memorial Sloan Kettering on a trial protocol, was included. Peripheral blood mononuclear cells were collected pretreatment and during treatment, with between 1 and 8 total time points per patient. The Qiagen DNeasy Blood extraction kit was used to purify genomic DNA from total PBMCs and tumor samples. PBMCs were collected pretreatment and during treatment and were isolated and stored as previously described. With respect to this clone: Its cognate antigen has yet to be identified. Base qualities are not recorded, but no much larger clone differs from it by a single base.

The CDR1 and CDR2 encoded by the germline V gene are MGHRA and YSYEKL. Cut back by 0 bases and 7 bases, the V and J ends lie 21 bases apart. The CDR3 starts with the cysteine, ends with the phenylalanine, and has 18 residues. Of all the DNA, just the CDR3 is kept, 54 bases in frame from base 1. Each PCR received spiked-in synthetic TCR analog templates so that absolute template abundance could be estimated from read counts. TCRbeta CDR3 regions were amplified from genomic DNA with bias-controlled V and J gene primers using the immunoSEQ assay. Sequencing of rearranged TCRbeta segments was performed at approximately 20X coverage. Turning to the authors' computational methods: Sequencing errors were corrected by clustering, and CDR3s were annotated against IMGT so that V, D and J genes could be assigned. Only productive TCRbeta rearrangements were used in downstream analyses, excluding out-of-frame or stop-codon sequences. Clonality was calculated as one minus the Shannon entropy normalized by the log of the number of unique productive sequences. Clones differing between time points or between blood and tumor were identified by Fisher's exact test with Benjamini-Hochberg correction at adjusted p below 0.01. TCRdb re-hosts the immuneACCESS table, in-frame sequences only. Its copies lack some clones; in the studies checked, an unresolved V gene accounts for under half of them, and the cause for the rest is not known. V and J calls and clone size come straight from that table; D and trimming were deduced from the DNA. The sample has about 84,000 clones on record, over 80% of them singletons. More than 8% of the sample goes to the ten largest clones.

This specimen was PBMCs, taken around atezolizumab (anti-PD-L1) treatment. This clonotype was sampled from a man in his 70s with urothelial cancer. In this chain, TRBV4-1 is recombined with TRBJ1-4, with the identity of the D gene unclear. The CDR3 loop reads CASSQEVAQRAFSEKLFF. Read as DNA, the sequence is TGCGCCAGCAGCCAAGAGGTTGCACAGAGGGCGTTCAGTGAAAAACTGTTTTTT.